The source of this T cell receptor (beta chain) is a study of long-term antiretroviral therapy in people with HIV. Study findings and constraints: Before ART, certain clones expanded, and these dominated the repertoire at all time points. Diversity rose after ART but stayed below transplant donor controls.

Samples held about 0.9-10 million cryopreserved PBMC before DNA extraction. At survey level, the immunoSEQ assay was run in its v3.0 version. Data came from immunoSEQ multiplex PCR; TCRdb stores just in-frame clones and leaves some out. The sample holds 20,000 to 25,000 clones; about 91% are singletons and the top ten take 7.3%. This CDR3 is 15 amino acids long. Between the trimmed V and J ends, which lost 4 bases and 4 bases, there was a span of 16 bases. CDR1 MNHEY and CDR2 SMNVEV come from the germline V gene (reference sequence). Note on this clone: The target antigen is unknown.

The material was unsorted PBMCs, obtained 4.4 years after starting antiretroviral therapy. The receptor was isolated from a woman between 50 and 59 years old with HIV. The chain recombines TRBV27 with TRBJ1-2; D is undetermined. CDR3 sequence (DNA): TGTGCCAGCAGTTCAGCCCCTACGTCAGTCTATGGCTACACCTTC. Protein sequence: CASSSAPTSVYGYTF.